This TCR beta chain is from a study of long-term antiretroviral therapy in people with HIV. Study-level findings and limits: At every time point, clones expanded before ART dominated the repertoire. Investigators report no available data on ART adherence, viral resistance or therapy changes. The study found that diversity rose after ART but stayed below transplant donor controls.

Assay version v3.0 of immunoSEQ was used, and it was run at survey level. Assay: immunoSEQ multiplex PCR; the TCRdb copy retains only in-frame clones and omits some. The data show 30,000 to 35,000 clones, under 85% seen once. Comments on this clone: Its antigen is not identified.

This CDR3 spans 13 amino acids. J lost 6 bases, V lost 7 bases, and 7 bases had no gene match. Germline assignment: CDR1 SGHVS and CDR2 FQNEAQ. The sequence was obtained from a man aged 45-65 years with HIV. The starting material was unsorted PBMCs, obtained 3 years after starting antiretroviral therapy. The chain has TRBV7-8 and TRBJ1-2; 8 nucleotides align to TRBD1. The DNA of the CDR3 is TGTGCCAGCACCCCCCAGGGGGCCCATGGCTACACCTTC. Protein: CASTPQGAHGYTF.